The 9 T cell receptor beta chains in this list originate from one sample, sequenced in a study of T cell changes during pregnancy in multiple sclerosis. The assay was immunoSEQ multiplex PCR, and TCRdb's table has in-frame clones only and misses some. This sample carries approximately 51,000 clones, roughly 93% of them seen once, and the ten largest clones take 1.5% to 2%. Source: peripheral blood, taken in the second trimester of pregnancy. Source of these receptors: a female donor with multiple sclerosis, enrolled in a pregnancy study.

V is TRBV6-1 and J is TRBJ1-2; TRBD1 aligns across 12 bases. Germline CDR1 and CDR2: MNHNS and SASEGT. J lost 7 bases, V lost 7 bases, and 10 bases had no gene match. The CDR3 totals 15 residues. The CDR3 sequence is CASIIREGQGAGYTF. The CDR3 DNA sequence: TGTGCCAGCATTATCCGGGAGGGACAGGGGGCTGGCTACACCTTC.

As for this clone: Its ends do not fully match the called genes, so a read error is possible. The V gene is TRBV7-7, the J gene TRBJ2-1; D is perhaps TRBD2 (5 bases). Per germline, CDR1 SSHAT and CDR2 FNYEAQ (reference sequence). This CDR3 has 17 amino acids. CDR3: CASSHPEVGANYNEQFF. In nucleotides, the CDR3 is TGTGCTAGCAGCCACCCAGAGGTGGGAGCGAACTACAATGAGCAGTTCTTC. The whole variable domain, remainder taken from reference TRBV7-7 and TRBJ2-1, is GAGVSQSPRYKVTKRGQDVTLRCDPISSHATLYWYQQALGQGPEFLTYFNYEAQPDKSGLPSDRFSAERPEGSISTLTIQRTEQRDSAMYRCASSHPEVGANYNEQFFGPGTRLTVL.

CDR3 loop: CSASATGTQFF. The DNA for the CDR3 is TGCAGTGCTAGCGCAACAGGGACCCAGTTCTTC. The chain combines TRBV20-1 with TRBJ2-1; weak D call: TRBD1 (6 bases). CDR1 and CDR2 (germline): DFQATT, SNEGSKA (reference sequence). The CDR3 loop spans 11 amino acids. The ends were cut back, 3 bases at V and 13 bases at J, with 13 bases in the middle.

The rearrangement joins TRBV4-1 to TRBJ1-2; unclear D gene. Trimming cost V 1 base and J 7 bases, with 16 bases left between them. CDR1 and CDR2 (germline): MGHRA, YSYEKL. The CDR3 runs to 15 residues. In DNA, the CDR3 is TGCGCCAGCAGCCAAGTTTCCGGGATGGATGCTGGCTACACCTTC. Translated: CASSQVSGMDAGYTF.

The chain recombines TRBV10-1 with TRBJ1-5, with D possibly TRBD1 on 5 matching bases. Germline values: CDR1 WNHNN, CDR2 SYGVQD (reference sequence). CDR3 length: 20 residues. The V and J ends lost 2 bases and 0 bases respectively, with 23 bases between them. CDR3 bases: TGCGCCAGCAGTGAGCGTCCCCAACCCCAAGACAGCCCTAGCAATCAGCCCCAGCATTTT. Translation gives CASSERPQPQDSPSNQPQHF.

J is TRBJ1-4 and V is TRBV6-1; maybe TRBD1 (5 bases). The CDR3 spans 15 residues. Between the trimmed V and J ends, which lost 4 bases and 1 base, there was a span of 10 bases. Germline assignment: CDR1 MNHNS and CDR2 SASEGT. The CDR3 DNA reads TGTGCCAGCAGTGCAGAAGACAGAACTAATGAAAAACTGTTTTTT. The encoded protein is CASSAEDRTNEKLFF.

The chain has TRBV28 and TRBJ2-5, with D perhaps TRBD2 (6 bases). V was pared by 1 base and J by 5 bases, with 11 bases between. Germline V gives CDR1 MDHEN, CDR2 SYDVKM. The CDR3 totals 14 residues. The DNA of the CDR3 is TGTGCCAGCAGTTTATTACTTGGGAGGGAGACCCAGTACTTC. This gives the protein CASSLLLGRETQYF.

The genes are TRBV7-2 and TRBJ2-7, with D hard to call. Germline assignment: CDR1 SGHTA and CDR2 FQGNSA. Trimming removed 5 bases at V and 1 base at J, with 12 bases between. This CDR3 region has 14 residues. The CDR3 loop reads CASSLNRISYEQYF. CDR3 sequence (DNA): TGTGCCAGCAGCCTAAACCGAATTTCCTACGAGCAGTACTTC.

This clone turned up a few times. The genes are TRBV9 and TRBJ1-1; 7 bases match TRBD1. Germline V CDR1 and CDR2: SGDLS, YYNGEE. The CDR3 runs 14 residues. V was pared by 4 bases and J by 3 bases, with 6 bases of the junction left unmatched. This chain's CDR3 is CASSPQTGDTEAFF. CDR3 bases: TGTGCCAGCAGCCCACAAACAGGGGACACTGAAGCTTTCTTT.